Sequencing of this T cell receptor (beta chain) was carried out in a study of blood T cell repertoires in COVID-19. Study details: Acute and convalescent COVID-19 samples came from the United States, Italy and Spain. T cells, B-cell-depleted T cells, or PBMCs provided the cDNA or gDNA that served as material.

The authors' processing: Quantification of nucleated cells was approximated via reference gene primer amplification. Sequencing was performed with immunoSEQ multiplex PCR; in TCRdb, only in-frame clones are kept and a portion is missing. That table gives V, J and clone size, and the DNA gave D and trimming. The data hold about 6,700 clones, with around 90% observed a single time. This clonotype was sampled from a human donor in a cohort sampled during active COVID-19. Sequenced input: peripheral blood.

The CDR3 loop is CASSVDGSSGANVLTF. The CDR3 bases are TGCGCCAGCAGCGTTGACGGGTCCTCTGGGGCCAACGTCCTGACTTTC. The chain uses TRBV5-1 and TRBJ2-6; D is uncertain. CDR3 length equals 16 residues. Germline-derived CDR1 and CDR2 are SGHRS and YFSETQ. The V end was cut by 4 bases, the J end by 0 bases, with 11 bases between.